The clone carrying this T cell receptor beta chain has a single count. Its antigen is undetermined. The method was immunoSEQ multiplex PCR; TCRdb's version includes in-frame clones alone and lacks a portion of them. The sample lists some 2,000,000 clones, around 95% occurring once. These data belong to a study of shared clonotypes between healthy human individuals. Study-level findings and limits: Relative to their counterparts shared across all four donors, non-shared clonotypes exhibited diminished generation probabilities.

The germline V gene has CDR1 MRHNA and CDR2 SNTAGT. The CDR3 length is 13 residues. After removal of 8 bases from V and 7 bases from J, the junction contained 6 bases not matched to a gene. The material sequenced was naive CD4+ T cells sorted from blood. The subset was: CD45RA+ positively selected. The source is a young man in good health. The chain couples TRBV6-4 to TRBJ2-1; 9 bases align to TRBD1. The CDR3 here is CASGTGMNNEQFF. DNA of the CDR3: TGTGCCAGCGGGACAGGGATGAATAATGAGCAGTTCTTC.